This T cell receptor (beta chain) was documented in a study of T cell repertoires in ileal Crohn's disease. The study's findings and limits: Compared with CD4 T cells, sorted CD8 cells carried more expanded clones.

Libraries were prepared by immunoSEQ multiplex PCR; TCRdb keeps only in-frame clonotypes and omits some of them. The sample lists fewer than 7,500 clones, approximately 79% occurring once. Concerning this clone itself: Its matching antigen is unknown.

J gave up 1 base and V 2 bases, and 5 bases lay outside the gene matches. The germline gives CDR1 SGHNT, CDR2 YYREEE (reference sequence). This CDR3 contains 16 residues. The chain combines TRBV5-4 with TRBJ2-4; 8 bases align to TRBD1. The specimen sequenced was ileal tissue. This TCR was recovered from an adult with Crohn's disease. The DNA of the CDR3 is TGTGCCAGCAGCTTACCTGACAGGGGCGCCAAAAACATTCAGTACTTC. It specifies CASSLPDRGAKNIQYF. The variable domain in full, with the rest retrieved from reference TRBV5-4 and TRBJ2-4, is ETGVTQSPTHLIKTRGQQVTLRCSSQSGHNTVSWYQQALGQGPQFIFQYYREEENGRGNFPPRFSGLQFPNYSSELNVNALELDDSALYLCASSLPDRGAKNIQYFGAGTRLSVL.